This T cell receptor (beta chain) appears in the sequencing data of a study of cytomegalovirus exposure and HLA in healthy donors. Whole-study results and caveats: Earlier results showed most TCR beta V segments being productive about 90% or about 30% of the time.

As for this clone: The antigen remains unidentified.

13 Jbeta primers and 60 Vbeta primers were used for the PCR. Profiling relied on immunoSEQ multiplex PCR, and the TCRdb table lists in-frame clones only, not all of them. The sample carries approximately 190,000 clones, approximately 79% recorded once. The V gene's germline CDR1 is MGHDK and CDR2 SYGVNS. The CDR3 has 15 residues. With V trimmed by 9 bases and J by 8 bases, 11 bases remained unmatched. The rearrangement joins TRBV25-1 to TRBJ2-1; the match to TRBD1 covers 12 bases. This sequence originates from a middle-aged man in good health and CMV-seropositive. Input material: PBMCs. CDR3 sequence reads: CARTPGQGALDEQFF. CDR3 DNA: TGTGCCAGGACTCCGGGACAGGGGGCGCTTGATGAGCAGTTCTTC.